This T cell receptor beta chain derives from a study of CD8+ T cells in alopecia areata. CDR1 is SNHLY and CDR2 is FYNNEI in the germline V gene. The length of the CDR3 is 13 residues. V lost 3 bases to trimming and J lost 0 bases, with 5 bases between them. Treatment defined: oral pan-JAK inhibitor, 5-10 mg twice daily. Concerning this clone itself: This specimen includes other DNA sequences encoding the same CDR3.

Isolated RNA was reverse transcribed into cDNA used as the sequencing template. The table came from immunoSEQ multiplex PCR; TCRdb's copy has only in-frame clones and leaves some out. The sample lists about 200,000 clones, roughly two fifths occurring once. The origin of this receptor is a human donor with alopecia areata. J is TRBJ1-1 and V is TRBV2; no firm D call. Sequencing was performed on CD4+ T cells sorted from blood, taken around week 31, from a patient treated with tofacitinib. The CDR3 DNA reads TGTGCCAGCAGTGACCCCTTGAACACTGAAGCTTTCTTT. It encodes CASSDPLNTEAFF.